A selection of T cell receptor beta chains follows, all from one sample in a study of cytomegalovirus exposure and HLA in healthy donors. Assay used: immunoSEQ multiplex PCR; TCRdb lists only in-frame clones, some missing. There are about 70,000 clones in the sample; about 74% occur only once, and over 10% lies in the top ten. The sequencing input was PBMCs. The receptor source for this set is a human donor in good health. Both conserved end residues are trimmed from each CDR3. Part of the rows lack a size; the others show once, few, many or a class for expanded clones.

clone_size: NA
j_call: TRBJ2-5
v_call: TRBV5-8
cdr3_aa: ASSAGQGAWETQY

clone_size: NA
j_call: TRBJ2-7
v_call: TRBV5-1
cdr3_aa: ASSWRGTESDEQY

clone_size: NA
j_call: TRBJ2-7
v_call: TRBV5-5
cdr3_aa: ASSPAGTSGGYEQY

clone_size: NA
j_call: TRBJ1-1
v_call: TRBV10-3
cdr3_aa: ATSTDLNTEAF

clone_size: NA
j_call: TRBJ2-7
v_call: TRBV19
cdr3_aa: ASSIRGSSYEQY

clone_size: many
j_call: TRBJ2-7
v_call: TRBV25-1
cdr3_aa: ASSTTGTSYEQY

clone_size: NA
j_call: TRBJ2-7
v_call: TRBV19
cdr3_aa: ASSPSSGASYEQY

clone_size: NA
j_call: TRBJ1-1
v_call: TRBV29-1
cdr3_aa: SVEDGPPGDTEAF

clone_size: few
j_call: TRBJ2-7
v_call: TRBV12-5
cdr3_aa: ASGLPRLEQY

clone_size: NA
j_call: TRBJ1-1
v_call: TRBV18
cdr3_aa: ASSPTGGYSEAF

clone_size: once
j_call: TRBJ2-3
v_call: TRBV7-9
cdr3_aa: ASSLSGGRADTQY

clone_size: NA
j_call: TRBJ1-4
v_call: TRBV10-3
cdr3_aa: AISEFGQSTNEKLF

clone_size: once
j_call: TRBJ2-3
v_call: TRBV6-4
cdr3_aa: ASSDSGGSADTQY

clone_size: NA
j_call: TRBJ2-7
v_call: TRBV6-5
cdr3_aa: ASSWTGDNEQY

clone_size: NA
j_call: TRBJ1-2
v_call: TRBV29-1
cdr3_aa: SVGQMLVDGYT

clone_size: NA
j_call: TRBJ2-7
v_call: TRBV5-4
cdr3_aa: ASRHIDRPGEQY

clone_size: NA
j_call: TRBJ1-2
v_call: TRBV13
cdr3_aa: ASSLGRTGGSYGYT

clone_size: NA
j_call: TRBJ2-1
v_call: TRBV30
cdr3_aa: AWSSRTSGFSYNEQF

clone_size: NA
j_call: TRBJ2-2
v_call: TRBV9
cdr3_aa: ASSVSGNTGELF

clone_size: NA
j_call: TRBJ1-5
v_call: TRBV7-9
cdr3_aa: ASSSTGTPQH

clone_size: NA
j_call: TRBJ1-5
v_call: TRBV10-3
cdr3_aa: AISGTGNQPQH

clone_size: NA
j_call: TRBJ2-7
v_call: TRBV13
cdr3_aa: ASSPGLGRGEQY

clone_size: NA
j_call: TRBJ2-5
v_call: TRBV19
cdr3_aa: ASSIGLAGEGQETQY

clone_size: NA
j_call: TRBJ1-1
v_call: TRBV6-5
cdr3_aa: ASSRGAGDTEAF

clone_size: once
j_call: TRBJ1-5
v_call: TRBV19
cdr3_aa: ASSNPRQVSNQPQH

clone_size: NA
j_call: TRBJ1-6
v_call: TRBV27
cdr3_aa: ASHRRGAGGIRDSPLH

clone_size: NA
j_call: TRBJ2-7
v_call: TRBV19
cdr3_aa: ASSIADSTSYEQY

clone_size: once
j_call: TRBJ2-3
v_call: TRBV7-2
cdr3_aa: ASSSRSMASGDTQY

clone_size: few
j_call: TRBJ1-1
v_call: TRBV28
cdr3_aa: ASSLIDTEAF

clone_size: few
j_call: TRBJ2-1
v_call: TRBV10-3
cdr3_aa: ATTPAGAMSSYNEQF

clone_size: NA
j_call: TRBJ2-1
v_call: TRBV7-9
cdr3_aa: ASRGGQGRNEQF

clone_size: few
j_call: TRBJ2-7
v_call: TRBV4-2
cdr3_aa: ASSLGGSYEQY

clone_size: NA
j_call: TRBJ2-1
v_call: TRBV7-9
cdr3_aa: ASRYIAGVVYNEQF